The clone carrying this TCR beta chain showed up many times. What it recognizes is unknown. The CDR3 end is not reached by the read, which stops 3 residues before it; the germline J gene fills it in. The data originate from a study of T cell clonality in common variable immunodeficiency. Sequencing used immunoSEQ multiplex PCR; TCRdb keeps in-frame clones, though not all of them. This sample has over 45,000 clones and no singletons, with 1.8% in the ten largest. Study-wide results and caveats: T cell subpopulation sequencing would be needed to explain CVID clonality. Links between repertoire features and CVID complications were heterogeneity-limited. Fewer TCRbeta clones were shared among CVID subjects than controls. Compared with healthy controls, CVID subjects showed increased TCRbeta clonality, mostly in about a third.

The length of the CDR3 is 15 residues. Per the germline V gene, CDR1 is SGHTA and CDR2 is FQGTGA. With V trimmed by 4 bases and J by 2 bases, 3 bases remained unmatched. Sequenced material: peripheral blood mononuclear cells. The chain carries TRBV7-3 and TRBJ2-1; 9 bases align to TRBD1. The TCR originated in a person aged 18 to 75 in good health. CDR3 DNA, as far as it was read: TGTGCCAGCAGCTCCGGGACAGGGCCCTACAATGAG. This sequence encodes CASSSGTGPYNE. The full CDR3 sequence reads CASSSGTGPYNEQFF. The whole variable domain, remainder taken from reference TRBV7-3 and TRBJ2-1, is GAGVSQTPSNKVTEKGKYVELRCDPISGHTALYWYRQSLGQGPEFLIYFQGTGAADDSGLPNDRFFAVRPEGSVSTLKIQRTERGDSAVYLCASSSGTGPYNEQFFGPGTRLTVL.